These 5 T cell receptor beta chains originate from one sample sequenced in a study of OX40 agonist ivuxolimab in advanced cancers. Repertoires were generated with immunoSEQ multiplex PCR, while TCRdb's copy carries only in-frame clones and drops some. This table holds around 82,000 clones, 85% to 90% found once. Sequenced material: CD4+ or CD8+ T cells sorted from blood, taken in a trial of the OX40 agonist ivuxolimab. These receptors all stem from an adult with an advanced solid tumor such as melanoma, head and neck, liver or kidney cancer.

This clone occurred a few times. The chain employs TRBV30 and TRBJ2-1; D is unresolved. Germline-derived CDR1 and CDR2 are GTSNPN and SVGIG (reference sequence). V was pared by 4 bases and J by 4 bases, with 5 bases between. The CDR3 loop spans 11 amino acids. The CDR3 here is CAWNRYNEQFF. The CDR3 coding sequence is TGTGCCTGGAATAGGTACAATGAGCAGTTCTTC. Full variable domain (outside the CDR3, taken from reference TRBV30 and TRBJ2-1): SQTIHQWPATLVQPVGSPLSLECTVEGTSNPNLYWYRQAAGRGLQLLFYSVGIGQISSEVPQNLSASRPQDRQFILSSKKLLLSDSGFYLCAWNRYNEQFFGPGTRLTVL.

The chain employs TRBV25-1 and TRBJ2-1, with 10 bases fitting TRBD2. V lost 6 bases to trimming and J lost 3 bases; unmatched junction nucleotides: 5. CDR1 MGHDK and CDR2 SYGVNS come from the germline V gene. The CDR3 runs 15 residues. The CDR3: CASRAGLANYNEQFF. The DNA of the CDR3 is TGTGCCAGCAGAGCGGGACTAGCGAACTACAATGAGCAGTTCTTC.

The chain employs TRBV27 and TRBJ1-2, with 7 positions matching TRBD1. CDR3 length equals 15 residues. The ends lost 3 bases at V and 7 bases at J; junction bases unmatched: 11. Germline V CDR1 and CDR2: MNHEY, SMNVEV (reference sequence). DNA of the CDR3: TGTGCCAGCAGTTTGGCCCCCGGTCAGGGGGGTGGCTACACCTTC. This translates into CASSLAPGQGGGYTF.

The chain couples TRBV5-1 to TRBJ1-1; 8 bases fit TRBD1. Germline V gives CDR1 SGHRS, CDR2 YFSETQ. V lost 2 bases to trimming and J lost 1 base; unmatched junction nucleotides: 7. The CDR3 consists of 16 residues. Here the CDR3 reads CASSLRQGRQNTEAFF. For the CDR3, the DNA is TGCGCCAGCAGCTTAAGACAGGGGCGACAGAACACTGAAGCTTTCTTT.

V usage is TRBV19 and J usage is TRBJ1-5; D might be TRBD1 (6 bases). V gave up 3 bases and J gave up 4 bases, with 16 bases separating them. The CDR3 contains 16 residues. Germline-derived CDR1 and CDR2 are LNHDA and SQIVND (reference sequence). The chain's CDR3 is CASSIDRRGLNQPQHF. CDR3 nucleotide sequence: TGTGCCAGTAGTATCGACCGGAGGGGGTTAAATCAGCCCCAGCATTTT.